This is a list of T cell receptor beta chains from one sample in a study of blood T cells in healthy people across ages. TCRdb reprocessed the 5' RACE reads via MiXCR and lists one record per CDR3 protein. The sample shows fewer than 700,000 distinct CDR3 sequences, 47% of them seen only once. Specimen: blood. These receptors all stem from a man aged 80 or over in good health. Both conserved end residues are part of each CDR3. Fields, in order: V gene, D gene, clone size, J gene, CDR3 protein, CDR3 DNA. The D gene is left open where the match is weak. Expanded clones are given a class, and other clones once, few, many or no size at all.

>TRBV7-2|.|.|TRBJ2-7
CASSRDTRSSYEQYF
TGTGCCAGCAGCCGGGACACACGGAGCTCCTACGAGCAGTACTTC
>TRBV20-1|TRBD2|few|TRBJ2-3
CSARGLAVHTQYF
TGCAGTGCTAGAGGCCTAGCGGTTCATACGCAGTATTTT
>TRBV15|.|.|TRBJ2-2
CATSRAAGAGELFF
TGTGCCACCAGCAGAGCGGCGGGTGCCGGGGAGCTGTTTTTT
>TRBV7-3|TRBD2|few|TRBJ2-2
CASSPRTSGLTGELFF
TGTGCCAGCAGCCCGCGGACTAGCGGGTTAACCGGGGAGCTGTTTTTT
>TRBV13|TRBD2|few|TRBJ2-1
CASRWAGVVNEQFF
TGTGCCAGCAGGTGGGCGGGGGTCGTCAATGAGCAGTTCTTC
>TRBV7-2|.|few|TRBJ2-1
CASSLERRNNEQFF
TGTGCCAGCAGCTTGGAGCGGAGGAACAATGAGCAGTTCTTC
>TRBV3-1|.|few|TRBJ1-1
CASSGPTGNTEAFF
TGTGCCAGCAGCGGCCCGACAGGGAACACTGAAGCTTTCTTT
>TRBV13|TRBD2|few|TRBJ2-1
CASSSGSGVYNEQFF
TGTGCCAGCAGTTCAGGCAGCGGGGTATACAATGAGCAGTTCTTC
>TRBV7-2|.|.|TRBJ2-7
CASSLVATNRNEQYF
TGTGCCAGCAGCTTAGTAGCGACAAACCGAAACGAGCAGTACTTC
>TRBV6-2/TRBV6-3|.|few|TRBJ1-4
CASSYGTLSNEKLFF
TGTGCCAGCAGTTACGGGACACTGAGCAATGAAAAACTGTTTTTT
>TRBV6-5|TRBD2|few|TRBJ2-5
CASSSGTSGLKTQYF
TGTGCCAGCAGTTCCGGGACTAGCGGGTTGAAGACCCAGTACTTC
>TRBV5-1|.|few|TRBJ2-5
CASSFNVRQEQYF
TGCGCCAGCAGCTTTAACGTGCGTCAGGAGCAGTACTTC
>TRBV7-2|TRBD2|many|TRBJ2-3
CASRGGLAAADTQYF
TGTGCCAGCAGAGGAGGACTAGCGGCTGCAGATACGCAGTATTTT
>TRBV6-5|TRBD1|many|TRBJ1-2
CASSRTGGYGYTF
TGTGCCAGCAGCCGGACAGGGGGCTATGGCTACACCTTC
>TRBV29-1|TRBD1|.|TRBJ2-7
CSVDGQGVGEQYF
TGCAGCGTGGACGGACAGGGGGTGGGGGAGCAGTACTTC
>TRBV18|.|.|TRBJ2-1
CASSPITTSVSSEQFF
TGTGCCAGCTCACCCATTACGACTAGTGTATCCAGCGAGCAGTTCTTC
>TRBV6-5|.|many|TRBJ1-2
CASSHHLRGYGYTF
TGTGCCAGCAGTCACCACCTACGGGGGTATGGCTACACCTTC
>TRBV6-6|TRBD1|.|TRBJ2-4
CAGSYRGASNERYF
TGTGCCGGCAGTTACAGGGGCGCAAGTAACGAGCGGTACTTC
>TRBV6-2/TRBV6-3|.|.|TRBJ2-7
CASSLLGGRTYEQYF
TGCGCCAGCAGCCTCCTCGGGGGGCGCACCTACGAGCAGTACTTC
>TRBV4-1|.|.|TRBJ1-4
CASSHRDGNEKLFF
TGCGCCAGCAGCCACCGGGACGGAAATGAAAAACTGTTTTTT
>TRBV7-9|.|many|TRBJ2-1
CASSAYRDNEQFF
TGTGCCAGCAGCGCCTACAGGGACAATGAGCAGTTCTTC
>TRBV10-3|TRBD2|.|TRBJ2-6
CAIRGGSRDPTGANVLTF
TGTGCCATACGCGGCGGGAGCAGGGACCCTACTGGGGCCAACGTCCTGACTTTC
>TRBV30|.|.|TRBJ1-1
CAWIKSGLLGEAFF
TGTGCCTGGATTAAGTCAGGGCTTCTCGGTGAAGCTTTCTTT
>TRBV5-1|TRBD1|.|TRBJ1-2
CASSPKGADYGYTF
TGCGCCAGCAGTCCGAAGGGGGCGGACTATGGCTACACCTTC
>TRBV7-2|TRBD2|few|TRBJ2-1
CASSLRLAGGYEQFF
TGTGCCAGCAGCCTAAGACTAGCGGGAGGGTATGAGCAGTTCTTC
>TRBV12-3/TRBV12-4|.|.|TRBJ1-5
CASSTGQPQHF
TGTGCCAGCAGTACGGGCCAGCCCCAGCATTTT
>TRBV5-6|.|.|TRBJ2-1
CASSLVSGSLKSEQFF
TGTGCCAGCAGCTTAGTATCGGGGTCCCTAAAAAGCGAGCAGTTCTTC
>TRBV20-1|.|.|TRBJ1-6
CSPRLGRGDSPLHF
TGCAGTCCCCGACTGGGGCGAGGGGATTCACCCCTCCACTTT
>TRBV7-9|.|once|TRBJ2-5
CASSQLGETQYF
TGTGCCAGCAGCCAGCTGGGAGAGACCCAGTACTTC
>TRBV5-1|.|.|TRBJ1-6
CASSSRQRNSPLHF
TGCGCCAGCAGCTCACGACAGCGGAATTCACCCCTCCACTTT